The 10 T cell receptor beta chains given below trace back to one sample, sequenced in a study of shared clonotypes between healthy human individuals. The data were produced by immunoSEQ multiplex PCR, yet TCRdb's version contains in-frame clones alone and is incomplete. Among roughly 450,000 clones listed, 60% to 85% were seen once. Material for sequencing was PBMCs. Receptors were obtained from a woman aged 35 to 49 in good health. Some clones in this sample may be carry-over from other donors' samples.

The chain carries TRBV30 and TRBJ2-6; no clear D gene. Germline CDR1 reads GTSNPN; CDR2 reads SVGIG (reference sequence). The CDR3 is made up of 12 amino acids. The germline V and J ends were trimmed by 3 bases and 0 bases, with 0 bases remaining between them. The CDR3 coding sequence is TGTGCCTGGAGCTCTGGGGCCAACGTCCTGACTTTC. Translated, it gives CAWSSGANVLTF.

The chain has TRBV5-4 and TRBJ2-5; either TRBD1 or TRBD2 may fit D (5 bases each). The CDR3 is 14 amino acids. Between the trimmed V and J ends, which lost 0 bases and 0 bases, there was a span of 6 bases. CDR1 and CDR2 (germline): SGHNT, YYREEE (reference sequence). This CDR3 reads CASSLAGHQETQYF. CDR3 DNA sequence: TGTGCCAGCAGCTTGGCGGGGCACCAAGAGACCCAGTACTTC.

The chain combines TRBV14 with TRBJ2-7; 7 bases line up with TRBD1. J lost 7 bases, V lost 4 bases, and 19 bases had no gene match. Germline values: CDR1 SGHDN, CDR2 FVKESK. This CDR3 is 17 amino acids long. CDR3 nucleotide sequence: TGTGCCAGCAGCCCGACCTTCACGACAGGGCCCTTAGGGGAGCAGTACTTC. Its translation: CASSPTFTTGPLGEQYF.

The chain has TRBV10-3 and TRBJ1-1; D is unclear. V gave up 6 bases and J gave up 4 bases, with 15 bases separating them. Per germline, CDR1 ENHRY and CDR2 SYGVKD. The CDR3 is 14 residues long. CDR3 sequence reads: CAISPRTDGTEAFF. The CDR3 nucleotides read TGTGCCATCAGCCCACGAACGGACGGCACTGAAGCTTTCTTT.

The chain uses TRBV2 and TRBJ1-2; 9 bases map to TRBD1. CDR3 length equals 12 residues. The germline CDR1 and CDR2 sequences are SNHLY and FYNNEI. J was trimmed by 5 bases and V by 6 bases; bases with no gene match: 1. Written as DNA, the CDR3 is TGTGCCAGCAGACAGGGGGCTTATGGCTACACCTTC. Translating it yields CASRQGAYGYTF. Filled out from reference TRBV2 and TRBJ1-2, the complete variable domain reads EPEVTQTPSHQVTQMGQEVILRCVPISNHLYFYWYRQILGQKVEFLVSFYNNEISEKSEIFDDQFSVERPDGSNFTLKIRSTKLEDSAMYFCASRQGAYGYTFGSGTRLTVV.

This clone was seen a single time. The chain uses TRBV6-5 and TRBJ2-7; D is uncertain. This CDR3 is built from 13 residues. The germline V gene encodes CDR1 MNHEY and CDR2 SVGAGI. Trimming removed 10 bases at V and 3 bases at J, with 16 bases between. In DNA form, the CDR3 reads TGTGCCACAGGTCGTGGCGGTAACTACGAGCAGTACTTC. Protein product: CATGRGGNYEQYF.

On this clone itself: Distinct nucleotide sequences in the sample also encode this CDR3. This rearrangement joins TRBV7-9 to TRBJ2-1, with TRBD2 as a possible D gene (5 bases). Trimming pared 0 bases from V and 9 bases from J, leaving 9 bases between. CDR1 and CDR2 (germline): SEHNR, FQNEAQ (reference sequence). CDR3 length: 13 amino acids. The CDR3 loop is CASSLAGGGEQFF. CDR3 DNA sequence: TGTGCCAGCAGCTTAGCGGGTGGAGGTGAGCAGTTCTTC.

The gene calls are TRBV2 and TRBJ2-2; 7 bases match TRBD1. The junction had 3 bases not matched to a gene; V was cut back by 1 base and J by 4 bases. The germline V gene encodes CDR1 SNHLY and CDR2 FYNNEI. CDR3 size: 15 residues. CDR3 DNA sequence: TGTGCCAGCAGTGAAGTACAGGGGAGCACCGGGGAGCTGTTTTTT. Residues: CASSEVQGSTGELFF. The full variable domain, its missing parts supplied by reference TRBV2 and TRBJ2-2, is EPEVTQTPSHQVTQMGQEVILRCVPISNHLYFYWYRQILGQKVEFLVSFYNNEISEKSEIFDDQFSVERPDGSNFTLKIRSTKLEDSAMYFCASSEVQGSTGELFFGEGSRLTVL.

The gene calls are TRBV5-1 and TRBJ1-1; D gene uncertain. The germline V and J ends were trimmed by 0 bases and 4 bases, with 7 bases remaining between them. Germline assignment: CDR1 SGHRS and CDR2 YFSETQ. This CDR3 has 13 amino acids. The CDR3 is CASSLESRTEAFF. The CDR3, as DNA: TGCGCCAGCAGCTTGGAGTCCCGCACTGAAGCTTTCTTT.

This clone showed up just once. The V and J genes are TRBV28 and TRBJ2-7; the D gene is possibly TRBD1 (5 bases). Trimming pared 4 bases from V and 2 bases from J, leaving 9 bases between. Germline CDR1 reads MDHEN; CDR2 reads SYDVKM. The CDR3 runs to 13 residues. The CDR3 loop is CASSSPGTYEQYF. CDR3 DNA: TGTGCCAGCAGTTCCCCAGGGACCTACGAGCAGTACTTC.